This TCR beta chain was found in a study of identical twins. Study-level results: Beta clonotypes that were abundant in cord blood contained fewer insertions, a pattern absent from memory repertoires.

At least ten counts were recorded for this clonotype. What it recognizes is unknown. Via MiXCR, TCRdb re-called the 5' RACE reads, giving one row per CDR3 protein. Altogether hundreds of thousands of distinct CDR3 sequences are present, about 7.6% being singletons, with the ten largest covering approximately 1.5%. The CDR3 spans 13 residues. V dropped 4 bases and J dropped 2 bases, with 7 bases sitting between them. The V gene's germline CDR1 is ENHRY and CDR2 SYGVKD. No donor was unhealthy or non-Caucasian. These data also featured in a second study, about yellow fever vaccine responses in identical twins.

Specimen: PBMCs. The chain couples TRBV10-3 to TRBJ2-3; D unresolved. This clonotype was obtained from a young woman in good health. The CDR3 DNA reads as TGTGCCATCAGTGCAGCGTTCACAGATACGCAGTATTTT. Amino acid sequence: CAISAAFTDTQYF.